This T cell receptor (beta chain) was captured in a study of T cells after yellow fever vaccination. Study summary: Fractions containing few cells were prepared with SMART-Seq v4 Ultra Low Input.

Findings and caveats of the study: Abundant clonotypes from the bulk population could get into FACS-sorted repertoires as contaminants. Just a small share of clonotypes turned up in the CD4 compartment as well as the CD8 compartment.

Germline values: CDR1 MNHEY, CDR2 SVGEGT. Deletions cut 10 bases from V and 4 bases from J, with 4 bases between. This CDR3 has 9 residues. The authors made TCR cDNA by 5'RACE template switching, adding a universal primer site and UMIs. TCRdb processed the 5' RACE reads anew with MiXCR; each CDR3 protein has one entry. This table has 250,000 to 350,000 distinct CDR3 sequences, around 4.5% appearing once. This clonotype was counted at least ten times. What it binds is unknown. The starting material was PBMCs, obtained 15 days after the yellow fever booster vaccination. The sequence came from a young man who received the YFV17D yellow fever vaccine. The chain uses TRBV6-2 or TRBV6-3 and TRBJ1-1, with D unresolved. Here the CDR3 DNA reads TGTGCCACCGGCACTGAAGCTTTCTTT. It specifies CATGTEAFF.